The clone carrying this T cell receptor beta chain was detected only a few times. Its antigen is still unknown. This entry is derived from a study of T cell responses to AZD1222 COVID-19 vaccine. General study points: Baseline seropositives among AZD1222 recipients totaled only six or seven. Mostly white British, mostly female donors; authors suggested clonal diversity may be underestimated. Dominant CD4 TCR responses targeted spike regions 160-218 and 743-854. Unmutated variant regions are reportedly targeted by nearly half of spike-specific TCRs.

Deletions cut 9 bases from V and 6 bases from J, with 19 bases between. The CDR3 consists of 13 residues. Data came from immunoSEQ multiplex PCR; TCRdb stores just in-frame clones and leaves some out. The profile shows about 150,000 clones, around nine tenths of them singletons. The TCR comes from an adult in good health. V gene TRBV5-3 combines with J gene TRBJ2-7; possible D gene TRBD1, 9 bases. TRBV5-3 is an ORF; its function is uncertain. Sample: peripheral blood, taken on day 0 of AZD1222 vaccination. The CDR3 sequence: CANGGDRDGEQYF. The CDR3 DNA reads TGTGCCAACGGGGGGGACAGGGATGGCGAGCAGTACTTC.